This is a list of T cell receptor beta chains from one sample in a study of blood T cells in healthy people across ages. TCRdb re-analysed the 5' RACE reads in MiXCR, keeping a single row per CDR3 protein. This sample has about 1 million distinct CDR3 sequences, with roughly 45% found just once. The sample consisted of blood. Source of these receptors: a woman aged 55-70 years in good health. Each CDR3 is given with its conserved first and last residue. Each record gives: clone size, J gene, V gene, D gene, CDR3 protein, CDR3 DNA. The D gene is left open where the match is weak. Expanded clones are given a class, and other clones once, few, many or no size at all.

clone_size: few; j_call: TRBJ1-2; v_call: TRBV10-3; d_call: .; cdr3_aa: CAISDEGNYGYTF; cdr3_nt: TGTGCCATCAGTGACGAGGGGAACTATGGCTACACCTTC
clone_size: .; j_call: TRBJ2-7; v_call: TRBV29-1; d_call: .; cdr3_aa: CSVLIQGSPRYEQYF; cdr3_nt: TGCAGCGTTCTCATACAGGGAAGCCCTCGCTACGAGCAGTACTTC
clone_size: .; j_call: TRBJ2-7; v_call: TRBV5-6; d_call: .; cdr3_aa: CASSWVGGGPHEQYF; cdr3_nt: TGTGCCAGCAGCTGGGTTGGGGGCGGCCCGCACGAGCAGTACTTC
clone_size: .; j_call: TRBJ2-1; v_call: TRBV7-3; d_call: TRBD2; cdr3_aa: CTSSRTPTSDYNEQFF; cdr3_nt: TGTACCAGCAGCCGCACCCCGACTAGCGATTACAATGAGCAGTTCTTC
clone_size: many; j_call: TRBJ2-7; v_call: TRBV6-5; d_call: TRBD2; cdr3_aa: CASSSGLAGAYEQYF; cdr3_nt: TGTGCCAGCAGTTCCGGACTAGCGGGAGCCTACGAGCAGTACTTC
clone_size: .; j_call: TRBJ1-2; v_call: TRBV20-1; d_call: TRBD1; cdr3_aa: CSAPFPGQEGYTF; cdr3_nt: TGCAGTGCTCCCTTTCCGGGACAGGAGGGCTACACCTTC
clone_size: .; j_call: TRBJ2-1; v_call: TRBV5-1; d_call: .; cdr3_aa: CASSLVRAFGGEQFF; cdr3_nt: TGCGCCAGCAGCTTGGTCAGAGCGTTCGGAGGTGAGCAGTTCTTC
clone_size: .; j_call: TRBJ1-2; v_call: TRBV28; d_call: .; cdr3_aa: CASAEEGHYGYTF; cdr3_nt: TGTGCCAGCGCAGAGGAGGGACACTATGGCTACACCTTC
clone_size: .; j_call: TRBJ1-4; v_call: TRBV10-3; d_call: .; cdr3_aa: CAIRPRQTNEKLFF; cdr3_nt: TGTGCCATCAGGCCGAGACAGACTAATGAAAAACTGTTTTTT
clone_size: .; j_call: TRBJ2-1; v_call: TRBV20-1; d_call: .; cdr3_aa: CSARDQGFYNEQFF; cdr3_nt: TGCAGTGCACGGGACCAAGGCTTCTACAATGAGCAGTTCTTC
clone_size: .; j_call: TRBJ2-2; v_call: TRBV27; d_call: .; cdr3_aa: CASSLARNTGELFF; cdr3_nt: TGTGCCAGCAGTTTGGCAAGGAACACCGGGGAGCTGTTTTTT
clone_size: few; j_call: TRBJ2-1; v_call: TRBV7-9; d_call: .; cdr3_aa: CASRQAAYNEQFF; cdr3_nt: TGTGCCAGCCGCCAAGCGGCGTACAATGAGCAGTTCTTC
clone_size: once; j_call: TRBJ2-7; v_call: TRBV5-1; d_call: .; cdr3_aa: CASSPKTGSHEQYF; cdr3_nt: TGCGCCAGCAGCCCGAAGACAGGATCGCATGAGCAGTACTTC
clone_size: .; j_call: TRBJ2-5; v_call: TRBV14; d_call: .; cdr3_aa: CASSRQITETQYF; cdr3_nt: TGTGCCAGCAGCCGCCAGATTACGGAGACCCAGTACTTC
clone_size: .; j_call: TRBJ2-5; v_call: TRBV3-1; d_call: TRBD2; cdr3_aa: CASSLGTRVGQYF; cdr3_nt: TGTGCCAGCAGCCTGGGGACTAGAGTTGGGCAGTACTTC
clone_size: few; j_call: TRBJ2-7; v_call: TRBV5-6; d_call: TRBD2; cdr3_aa: CASSFLAGVSEQYF; cdr3_nt: TGTGCCAGCAGCTTTCTAGCGGGAGTGAGCGAGCAGTACTTC
clone_size: .; j_call: TRBJ1-6; v_call: TRBV7-9; d_call: .; cdr3_aa: CASSADISPLHF; cdr3_nt: TGTGCCAGCAGCGCAGACATATCACCCCTCCACTTT
clone_size: .; j_call: TRBJ2-5; v_call: TRBV27; d_call: TRBD1; cdr3_aa: CASSLGDRSKQYF; cdr3_nt: TGTGCCAGCAGTTTGGGGGACAGGTCCAAGCAGTACTTC
clone_size: few; j_call: TRBJ1-2; v_call: TRBV6-4; d_call: .; cdr3_aa: CASSDRGGYTF; cdr3_nt: TGTGCCAGCAGTGACAGGGGTGGCTACACCTTC
clone_size: .; j_call: TRBJ2-5; v_call: TRBV29-1; d_call: TRBD2; cdr3_aa: CSVKGLAGVTPGVTQYF; cdr3_nt: TGCAGCGTTAAAGGACTAGCGGGAGTCACCCCTGGGGTGACCCAGTACTTC
clone_size: .; j_call: TRBJ1-4; v_call: TRBV6-6; d_call: TRBD1; cdr3_aa: CASSYSLGDRALFF; cdr3_nt: TGTGCCAGCAGTTACTCCCTCGGGGACAGGGCATTGTTTTTT
clone_size: .; j_call: TRBJ1-5; v_call: TRBV24-1; d_call: TRBD1; cdr3_aa: CATSANDRDNQPQHF; cdr3_nt: TGTGCCACCAGTGCCAATGACAGGGACAATCAGCCCCAGCATTTT
clone_size: .; j_call: TRBJ1-4; v_call: TRBV28; d_call: .; cdr3_aa: CASTQGPWEKLFF; cdr3_nt: TGTGCCAGCACTCAGGGTCCTTGGGAAAAACTGTTTTTT
clone_size: .; j_call: TRBJ2-7; v_call: TRBV5-1; d_call: .; cdr3_aa: CASSLTGKDQEQYF; cdr3_nt: TGCGCCAGCAGCTTGACAGGGAAAGACCAAGAGCAGTACTTC
clone_size: .; j_call: TRBJ2-7; v_call: TRBV29-1; d_call: .; cdr3_aa: CSAVGRGTPNEQYF; cdr3_nt: TGCAGCGCCGTGGGAAGGGGCACCCCCAACGAGCAGTACTTC
clone_size: few; j_call: TRBJ2-7; v_call: TRBV5-1; d_call: TRBD2; cdr3_aa: CASSGLQREHEQYF; cdr3_nt: TGCGCCAGCAGCGGGCTCCAGCGGGAGCACGAGCAGTACTTC
clone_size: .; j_call: TRBJ2-1; v_call: TRBV13; d_call: TRBD2; cdr3_aa: CASSSAGGGWNEQFF; cdr3_nt: TGTGCCAGCAGCTCAGCGGGGGGAGGGTGGAATGAGCAGTTCTTC
clone_size: few; j_call: TRBJ2-1; v_call: TRBV3-1; d_call: TRBD2; cdr3_aa: CASSQGGLAGWDEQFF; cdr3_nt: TGTGCCAGCAGCCAAGGAGGACTAGCGGGGTGGGATGAGCAGTTCTTC
clone_size: .; j_call: TRBJ2-5; v_call: TRBV20-1; d_call: .; cdr3_aa: CSALVQAQYF; cdr3_nt: TGCAGTGCTCTTGTGCAGGCCCAGTACTTC
clone_size: .; j_call: TRBJ1-5; v_call: TRBV4-2; d_call: .; cdr3_aa: CASSREGGEQPQHF; cdr3_nt: TGTGCCAGCAGCCGGGAGGGAGGAGAACAGCCCCAGCATTTT
clone_size: .; j_call: TRBJ2-1; v_call: TRBV27; d_call: TRBD2; cdr3_aa: CASTTRGGRVNEQFF; cdr3_nt: TGTGCCAGCACCACGAGGGGCGGGAGGGTAAATGAGCAGTTCTTC
clone_size: .; j_call: TRBJ2-3; v_call: TRBV27; d_call: TRBD1; cdr3_aa: CASSVQGAIDTQYF; cdr3_nt: TGTGCCAGCAGTGTGCAGGGGGCGATAGATACGCAGTATTTT
clone_size: .; j_call: TRBJ2-1; v_call: TRBV2; d_call: TRBD1; cdr3_aa: CASNSPGQGNNEQFF; cdr3_nt: TGTGCCAGCAATTCTCCGGGACAGGGTAACAATGAGCAGTTCTTC
clone_size: .; j_call: TRBJ2-3; v_call: TRBV20-1; d_call: .; cdr3_aa: CSANDRWSDTPYF; cdr3_nt: TGCAGTGCTAACGACAGGTGGTCAGATACGCCGTATTTT
clone_size: .; j_call: TRBJ2-7; v_call: TRBV11-2; d_call: TRBD1; cdr3_aa: CASSDPMTGGPWEQYF; cdr3_nt: TGTGCCAGCAGCGACCCTATGACAGGGGGACCCTGGGAGCAGTACTTC
clone_size: once; j_call: TRBJ2-5; v_call: TRBV27; d_call: TRBD2; cdr3_aa: CASNPAGVGGTQYF; cdr3_nt: TGTGCCAGCAACCCCGCGGGGGTGGGAGGGACCCAGTACTTC
clone_size: .; j_call: TRBJ1-4; v_call: TRBV6-1; d_call: TRBD1; cdr3_aa: CASNHRRGQSEKLFF; cdr3_nt: TGTGCCAGCAATCACCGCAGGGGGCAGAGTGAAAAACTGTTTTTT
clone_size: .; j_call: TRBJ1-5; v_call: TRBV6-2/TRBV6-3; d_call: .; cdr3_aa: CASSYLRSSNQPQHF; cdr3_nt: TGTGCCAGCAGTTATTTGCGATCTAGCAATCAGCCCCAGCATTTT
clone_size: .; j_call: TRBJ2-7; v_call: TRBV28; d_call: TRBD2; cdr3_aa: CASSSPGLLYEQYF; cdr3_nt: TGTGCCAGCTCCAGTCCGGGACTACTCTACGAGCAGTACTTC
clone_size: once; j_call: TRBJ1-1; v_call: TRBV25-1; d_call: TRBD1; cdr3_aa: CASKQTGVVTEAFF; cdr3_nt: TGTGCCAGTAAACAAACAGGGGTGGTCACTGAAGCTTTCTTT
clone_size: .; j_call: TRBJ2-7; v_call: TRBV7-2; d_call: TRBD1; cdr3_aa: CASSLETGDYEQYF; cdr3_nt: TGTGCCAGCAGCTTAGAGACAGGGGACTACGAGCAGTACTTC
clone_size: .; j_call: TRBJ2-7; v_call: TRBV7-9; d_call: TRBD2; cdr3_aa: CASSLGTSGSLYEQYF; cdr3_nt: TGTGCCAGCAGCTTAGGGACTAGCGGGAGTTTATACGAGCAGTACTTC
clone_size: .; j_call: TRBJ1-2; v_call: TRBV3-1; d_call: .; cdr3_aa: CASSQTGTLIGPYGYTF; cdr3_nt: TGTGCCAGCAGCCAAACCGGGACCCTAATAGGCCCCTATGGCTACACCTTC
clone_size: .; j_call: TRBJ1-2; v_call: TRBV12-3/TRBV12-4; d_call: TRBD1; cdr3_aa: CASSVQGTSYGYTF; cdr3_nt: TGTGCCAGCAGTGTACAGGGGACCTCTTATGGCTACACCTTC
clone_size: many; j_call: TRBJ2-7; v_call: TRBV6-5; d_call: TRBD1; cdr3_aa: CASSTRTGFTYEQYF; cdr3_nt: TGTGCCAGCAGTACCCGGACAGGGTTTACCTACGAGCAGTACTTC
clone_size: few; j_call: TRBJ2-5; v_call: TRBV2; d_call: .; cdr3_aa: CASSTGLKETQYF; cdr3_nt: TGTGCCAGCAGTACAGGGTTGAAAGAGACCCAGTACTTC
clone_size: .; j_call: TRBJ2-7; v_call: TRBV29-1; d_call: .; cdr3_aa: CSVEDVREQYF; cdr3_nt: TGCAGCGTTGAAGACGTTCGCGAGCAGTACTTC
clone_size: many; j_call: TRBJ2-3; v_call: TRBV29-1; d_call: TRBD1; cdr3_aa: CSGRQGSDTQYF; cdr3_nt: TGCAGCGGACGACAGGGGTCAGATACGCAGTATTTT
clone_size: few; j_call: TRBJ2-1; v_call: TRBV20-1; d_call: .; cdr3_aa: CSVPNNEQFF; cdr3_nt: TGCAGTGTTCCTAACAATGAGCAGTTCTTC
clone_size: .; j_call: TRBJ2-7; v_call: TRBV6-5; d_call: .; cdr3_aa: CASSYPGQNEQYF; cdr3_nt: TGTGCCAGCAGTTACCCGGGCCAAAACGAGCAGTACTTC